This T cell receptor beta chain comes out of a study of metastatic and nonmetastatic thyroid tumors. Overall study context: Repertoire comparisons spanned blood and tumor or nodule tissue from malignant and benign thyroid patients. Points from the study as a whole: A significant increase in TCR beta diversity was reportedly seen in malignant thyroid tumors relative to benign nodules, in blood and tumor.

Each patient came to thyroid surgery without any prior treatment (of any kind). This clone was found a few times. Its cognate antigen is unknown. Possible read error: a much larger clone is one base away. TCRdb recomputed clones from the PCR reads via MiXCR. Of approximately 25,000 clones listed, around 15% are singletons. Sequencing input: blood. The TCR originated in a female donor with papillary thyroid cancer or a benign thyroid nodule (not recorded which). Some clones in this sample may be carry-over from other donors' samples.

The CDR3 DNA is TGTGCCAGCAACAGTCTGCCCTATAATTCATCCCTCCACTTT. Residues: CASNSLPYNSSLHF. The V call is TRBV28, the J call TRBJ1-6; D is uncertain. The length of the CDR3 is 14 residues. Looked up from germline, CDR1 is MDHEN and CDR2 is SYDVKM.